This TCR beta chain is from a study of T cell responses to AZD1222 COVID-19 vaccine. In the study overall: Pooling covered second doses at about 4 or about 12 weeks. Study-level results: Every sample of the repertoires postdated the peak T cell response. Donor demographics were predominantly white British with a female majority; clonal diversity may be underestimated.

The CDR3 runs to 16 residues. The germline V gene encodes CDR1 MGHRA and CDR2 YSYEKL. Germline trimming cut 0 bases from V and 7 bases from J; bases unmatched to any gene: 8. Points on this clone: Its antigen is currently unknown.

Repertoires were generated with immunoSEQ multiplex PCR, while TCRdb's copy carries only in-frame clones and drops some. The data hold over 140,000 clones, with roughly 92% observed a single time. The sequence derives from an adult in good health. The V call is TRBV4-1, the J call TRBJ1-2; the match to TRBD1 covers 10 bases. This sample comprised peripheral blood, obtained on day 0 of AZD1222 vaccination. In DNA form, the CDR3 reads TGCGCCAGCAGCCAAGACCACACCGGGACAGGGGCTGGCTACACCTTC. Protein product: CASSQDHTGTGAGYTF.